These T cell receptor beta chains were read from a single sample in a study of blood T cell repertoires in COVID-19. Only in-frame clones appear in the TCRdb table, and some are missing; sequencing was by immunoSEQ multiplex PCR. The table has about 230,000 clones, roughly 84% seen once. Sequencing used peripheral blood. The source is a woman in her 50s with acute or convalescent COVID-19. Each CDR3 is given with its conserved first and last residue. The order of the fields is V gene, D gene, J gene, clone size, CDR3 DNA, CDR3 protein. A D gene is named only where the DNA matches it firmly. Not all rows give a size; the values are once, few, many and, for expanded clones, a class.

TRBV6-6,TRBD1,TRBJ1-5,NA,TGTGCCAGCAGTTCCACAGCAGGGGGGCACAATCAGCCCCAGCATTTT,CASSSTAGGHNQPQHF
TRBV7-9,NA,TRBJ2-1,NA,TGTGCCAGCAGCAAAGGAGGGAATGAGCAGTTCTTC,CASSKGGNEQFF
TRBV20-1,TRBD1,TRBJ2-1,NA,TGCAGTGCTAGTTCGGGGACAGGTATCGGCAATGAGCAGTTCTTC,CSASSGTGIGNEQFF
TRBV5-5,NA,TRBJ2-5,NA,TGTGCCAGCAGCGGCCTTGGGGGGATCCAAGAGACCCAGTACTTC,CASSGLGGIQETQYF
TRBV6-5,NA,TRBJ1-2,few,TGTGCCAGCAGTTTATCCGGGACACTTTACACCTTC,CASSLSGTLYTF
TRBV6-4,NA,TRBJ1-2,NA,TGTGCCAGCAGTGACTCCATCCCCAACTATGGCTACACCTTC,CASSDSIPNYGYTF
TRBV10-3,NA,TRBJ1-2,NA,TGTGCCATCAGTGAGTCAGTGCGGGGACCCACCCCTAACTATGGCTACACCTTC,CAISESVRGPTPNYGYTF
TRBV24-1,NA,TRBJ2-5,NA,TGTGCCACCAGTGTTCCAGGGCCCCAAGAGACCCAGTACTTC,CATSVPGPQETQYF
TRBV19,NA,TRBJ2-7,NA,TGTGCCAGTAGTATAAGGCCAGGGAATGCATACGAGCAGTACTTC,CASSIRPGNAYEQYF
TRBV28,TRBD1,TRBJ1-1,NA,TGTGCCAGCAAAACTCCGACAGGGGGAGGAGCTTTCTTT,CASKTPTGGGAFF
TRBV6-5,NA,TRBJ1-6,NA,TGTGCCAGCACCTCAGCAGGCTACGCTAATTCACCCCTCCACTTT,CASTSAGYANSPLHF
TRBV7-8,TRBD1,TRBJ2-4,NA,TGTGCCAGCAGCTTGGGGGACAGGGCGAGGAACATTCAGTACTTC,CASSLGDRARNIQYF
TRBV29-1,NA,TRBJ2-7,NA,TGCAGCGTTGGCAACAGGGTTCGCGAGCAGTACTTC,CSVGNRVREQYF
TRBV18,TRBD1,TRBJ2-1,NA,TGTGCCAGCTCCAACAAGGGACAGGGGGCCCACAATGAGCAGTTCTTC,CASSNKGQGAHNEQFF
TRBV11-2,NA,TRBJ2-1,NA,TGTGCCAGCAGCTTAGGCGGGTCTGCCTACAATGAGCAGTTCTTC,CASSLGGSAYNEQFF
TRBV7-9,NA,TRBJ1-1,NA,TGTGCCAGCAGCCCGAGCGGGGGACCTGAAGCTTTCTTT,CASSPSGGPEAFF